Following are 16 T cell receptor beta chains from one sample sequenced in a study of shared clonotypes between healthy human individuals. The naive CD8 population came from CD45RO-negative cells selected for CCR7, without terminally differentiated effector memory CD45RA+ cells. The data were produced by immunoSEQ multiplex PCR, yet TCRdb's version contains in-frame clones alone and is incomplete. The sample records about 590,000 clones, roughly 96% being singletons. Sequences were obtained from naive CD8+ T cells sorted from blood. These receptors originate from a woman between 25 and 40 years old in good health.

The chain combines TRBV19 with TRBJ2-3; D may be TRBD1 (5 bases). V lost 3 bases, J lost 0 bases, and 13 bases lay in between. CDR1 LNHDA and CDR2 SQIVND come from the germline V gene (reference sequence). The CDR3 has 16 residues. The chain's CDR3 is CASSILSDSSTDTQYF. The DNA for the CDR3 is TGTGCCAGTAGTATCTTAAGCGACAGCAGCACAGATACGCAGTATTTT.

This rearrangement joins TRBV13 to TRBJ2-3; perhaps TRBD1 as D (5 bases). Germline lookup yields CDR1 PRHDT and CDR2 FYEKMQ (reference sequence). CDR3 length equals 15 residues. The germline V and J ends were trimmed by 5 bases and 0 bases, with 12 bases remaining between them. In DNA, the CDR3 is TGTGCCAGCAGCCCTCAGGGTACTAGCACAGATACGCAGTATTTT. Protein: CASSPQGTSTDTQYF. Supplemented by reference TRBV13 and TRBJ2-3, the full variable domain reads AAGVIQSPRHLIKEKRETATLKCYPIPRHDTVYWYQQGPGQDPQFLISFYEKMQSDKGSIPDRFSAQQFSDYHSELNMSSLELGDSALYFCASSPQGTSTDTQYFGPGTRLTVL.

The V and J genes are TRBV13 and TRBJ2-7; 12 bases are a match to TRBD1. This CDR3 contains 16 residues. Germline CDR1 is PRHDT and CDR2 is FYEKMQ (reference sequence). Trimming cost V 1 base and J 3 bases; bases outside gene matches: 4. The CDR3 DNA reads as TGTGCCAGCAGCTTAGCCGGGACAGGGGGCGTCTACGAGCAGTACTTC. Residues: CASSLAGTGGVYEQYF.

The chain links TRBV7-7 to TRBJ2-1, with 16 bases matching TRBD2. The V segment lost 5 bases and the J segment 10 bases; nucleotides outside the gene matches: 5. The CDR3 consists of 15 residues. Germline-derived CDR1 and CDR2 are SSHAT and FNYEAQ (reference sequence). CDR3 in DNA: TGTGCCAGCAGCCCCGGGACTAGCGGGAGGGCCGAGCAGTTCTTC. Its protein is CASSPGTSGRAEQFF.

This clone was seen just once. The rearrangement joins TRBV11-3 to TRBJ2-3, with 8 bases that match TRBD2. V shed 0 bases and J 6 bases; nucleotides not matched to a gene: 8. This CDR3 has 16 residues. CDR1 is SGHNT, CDR2 YENEEA, per germline. DNA for the CDR3: TGTGCCAGCAGCTTAGACCCCCGGGAGGGCGTGGATACGCAGTATTTT. Its protein product is CASSLDPREGVDTQYF.

This clone was seen only once. The chain is built from TRBV11-2 and TRBJ2-7, with 8 bases lining up with TRBD2. Germline assignment: CDR1 SGHAT and CDR2 FQNNGV. This CDR3 contains 16 residues. After removal of 5 bases from V and 4 bases from J, the junction contained 13 bases not matched to a gene. The CDR3 DNA is TGTGCCAGCAGCATGCCTTTAGCGGGATCTTTTTACGAGCAGTACTTC. This encodes CASSMPLAGSFYEQYF.

This clone was counted once. V gene TRBV19 combines with J gene TRBJ1-1, with 9 bases fitting TRBD1. V lost 6 bases and J lost 3; bases outside the gene matches: 8. CDR3 length: 15 amino acids. Germline loops: CDR1 LNHDA, CDR2 SQIVND (reference sequence). The CDR3 nucleotides read TGTGCCAGTAGCCCGGGACAGGGTTATTACACTGAAGCTTTCTTT. It translates to CASSPGQGYYTEAFF.

The rearrangement uses TRBV7-9 and TRBJ1-1; D gene uncertain. V dropped 5 bases and J dropped 1 base, with 5 bases sitting between them. The CDR3 length is 12 residues. Germline CDR1 is SEHNR and CDR2 is FQNEAQ (reference sequence). As DNA, the CDR3 is TGTGCCAGCAGCCCCAAGAACACTGAAGCTTTCTTT. Protein: CASSPKNTEAFF. The full variable domain, with the rest looked up from reference TRBV7-9 and TRBJ1-1, is DTGVSQNPRHKITKRGQNVTFRCDPISEHNRLYWYRQTLGQGPEFLTYFQNEAQLEKSRLLSDRFSAERPKGSFSTLEIQRTEQGDSAMYLCASSPKNTEAFFGQGTRLTVV.

The chain has TRBV5-1 and TRBJ2-1; 10 bases are a match to TRBD1. V dropped 4 bases and J dropped 3; count of bases not matched to a gene: 4. Germline assignment: CDR1 SGHRS and CDR2 YFSETQ. The CDR3 is 15 amino acids. This chain's CDR3 is CASSTGQGVYNEQFF. CDR3 DNA sequence: TGCGCCAGCAGCACCGGACAGGGGGTCTACAATGAGCAGTTCTTC.

In this sample, this clone turned up once. The CDR3 here is CASSAGESYEQYF. Written as DNA, the CDR3 is TGTGCCAGTAGTGCAGGGGAGAGCTACGAGCAGTACTTC. This rearrangement joins TRBV19 to TRBJ2-7, with a tentative D call TRBD1 (6 bases). V was pared by 5 bases and J by 3 bases, with 11 bases between. In germline, CDR1 is LNHDA, CDR2 SQIVND (reference sequence). CDR3 length equals 13 residues. Variable domain in full (rest from reference TRBV19 and TRBJ2-7): DGGITQSPKYLFRKEGQNVTLSCEQNLNHDAMYWYRQDPGQGLRLIYYSQIVNDFQKGDIAEGYSVSREKKESFPLTVTSAQKNPTAFYLCASSAGESYEQYFGPGTRLTVT.

This chain uses TRBV19 with TRBJ1-2; tentative D call: TRBD1 (5 bases). Looked up from germline, CDR1 is LNHDA and CDR2 is SQIVND (reference sequence). Trimming stripped 4 bases from V and 4 bases from J, with 19 bases between. The CDR3 has 16 amino acids. The CDR3, as DNA: TGTGCCAGTAGTACGCAAGGAGGACACAAGTTCTATGGCTACACCTTC. Protein sequence: CASSTQGGHKFYGYTF.

A note on this clone: This specimen includes other DNA sequences encoding the same CDR3. The genes are TRBV5-6 and TRBJ2-7; 10 positions agree with TRBD1. The CDR3 totals 14 residues. V gave up 4 bases and J gave up 4 bases; unmatched junction bases: 5. CDR1 is SGHDT, CDR2 YYEEEE, per germline. For the CDR3, the DNA is TGTGCCAGCAGCCCCGGGACAGGGGTATACGAGCAGTACTTC. It specifies CASSPGTGVYEQYF.

The chain is built from TRBV10-1 and TRBJ2-3, with D unclear. The germline V gene encodes CDR1 WNHNN and CDR2 SYGVQD (reference sequence). The CDR3 has 12 residues. Trimming removed 3 bases at V and 2 bases at J, with 3 bases between. This CDR3 is CASSDFTDTQYF. CDR3 bases: TGCGCCAGCAGTGACTTCACAGATACGCAGTATTTT.

This chain connects TRBV5-8 to TRBJ2-7; the D is unclear. The length of the CDR3 is 13 residues. The V gene's germline CDR1 is SGHTS and CDR2 YDEGEE. Deletions cut 0 bases from V and 2 bases from J, with 6 bases between. This CDR3 is CASSLVPTYEQYF. The DNA of the CDR3 is TGTGCCAGCAGCTTGGTACCAACCTACGAGCAGTACTTC.

This chain uses TRBV15 with TRBJ1-1; 9 bases are shared with TRBD1. The CDR3 covers 13 residues. Trimming took 5 bases from V and 11 from J; bases not matched to a gene: 9. Germline CDR1 is LNHNV and CDR2 is YYDKDF (reference sequence). DNA for the CDR3: TGTGCCACCAGCGAAAGTACAGGGGGCCGGGCTTTCTTT. Translating it yields CATSESTGGRAFF.

The chain recombines TRBV27 with TRBJ1-1, with D maybe TRBD1 (6 bases). This CDR3 is built from 14 residues. V was trimmed by 1 base and J by 3 bases, leaving 9 bases between them. Germline values: CDR1 MNHEY, CDR2 SMNVEV (reference sequence). CDR3 loop: CASSLLEGDTEAFF. CDR3 sequence (DNA): TGTGCCAGCAGTTTATTGGAGGGGGACACTGAAGCTTTCTTT.